This T cell receptor (beta chain) was retrieved from a study of blood T cell repertoires in COVID-19 (dated by TCRdb to the early 2020s). As for the study more broadly: Samples from collaborators originated in the United States, Italy and Spain and spanned both the acute and convalescent phases of COVID-19. The repertoires were released in a freely available public database meant as a resource for research on the immune response to SARS-CoV-2. Where HLA class I and class II types were available, the types were taken from metadata supplied by the sample provider, not from assay-based typing. Samples were obtained from the ongoing ImmuneRACE study (first 160 participants) and from about 1,300 subjects provided by 6 global collaborators. The material from the prospective study consisted of cDNA or gDNA derived from T cells, B-cell-depleted T cells, or PBMCs. Subjects who had been exposed to COVID-19, were actively infected with it, or had recovered from it provided the deeply sampled blood TCRbeta repertoires that made up the dataset. Sample metadata almost always included a de-identified subject ID, COVID-19 status, age in years and sex. Findings and caveats that apply to the study as a whole: How much clinical and demographic metadata was included differed by source and by participant, and the metadata was provided uncurated.

Note on this clone: Its antigen is not yet known. Base qualities are not provided; no much larger clone lies one nucleotide away.

The immunoSEQ Assay, a bias-controlled multiplex PCR, was used to amplify TCRbeta CDR3 regions from genomic DNA. The authors processed their data as follows. Nucleated cell counts per sample were estimated from amplification of reference gene primers within the assay. Sequence reads were collapsed and filtered to measure the absolute abundance of every unique TCRbeta CDR3 rearrangement. For each sample, productive Simpson clonality was calculated as the square root of Simpson's diversity index over productive rearrangements. TCRdb stores this immuneACCESS table with in-frame sequences only. Part of the clones is absent; in the studies checked, under half of the shortfall reflects unresolved V genes, and no reason is known for the rest. The V and J calls and clone size come from that table; D and trimming were worked out from the DNA. Across this sample there are about 260,000 clones, with about 87% seen only once. Less than 1.6% of the sample is taken by the ten largest.

A second Seattle source provided samples from volunteer blood donors who had recovered from COVID-19. Collaborating institutions collected whole blood in K2EDTA tubes following their own protocols. For TCRbeta analysis, collaborators shipped samples in one of three forms: frozen whole blood, isolated PBMCs, or DNA extracted from either of those sample types. Sequenced: peripheral blood. The clonotype was recovered from a woman aged 40-49 years who had recovered from COVID-19.

The CDR3 region has the sequence CASSQRTGWSPDEQFF. The nucleotide sequence reads as follows: TGCGCCAGCAGCCAAAGGACAGGGTGGTCCCCCGATGAGCAGTTCTTC. Recombination joined TRBV4-1 with TRBJ2-1; the central 8 bases match TRBD1. Reading the germline V gene gives CDR1 MGHRA and CDR2 YSYEKL. V is trimmed back by 2 bases and J by 8 bases, and the junction contains 11 bases that no gene match accounts for. The CDR3 sequence holds 16 residues, the cysteine and phenylalanine included. The kept DNA is CDR3 alone, 48 bases in frame from the first base.